This TCR beta chain was observed in a study of T cells after somatic rescue of genetic block. Assay: immunoSEQ multiplex PCR; the TCRdb copy retains only in-frame clones and omits some. Among 13,000 to 15,000 clones listed, roughly three quarters were seen once. Between the trimmed V and J ends, which lost 2 bases and 0 bases, there was a span of 9 bases. The CDR3 consists of 16 residues. Germline V lookup: CDR1 SGHRS, CDR2 YFSETQ. The sequence was obtained from a boy younger than 18. Material: peripheral blood mononuclear cells (PBMCs). The chain links TRBV5-1 to TRBJ1-6; D uncertain. DNA of the CDR3: TGCGCCAGCAGCTTCGACTCTAGCTCCTATAATTCACCCCTCCACTTT. It is translated as CASSFDSSSYNSPLHF.